The next 29 T cell receptor beta chains were all read from a single sample in a study of control samples from healthy donors and cancer patients. The repertoire was sequenced with immunoSEQ multiplex PCR; TCRdb's copy has only in-frame clones and lacks some. The table shows approximately 150,000 clones, with 89% occurring only once. The sequenced sample consisted of PBMCs. These receptors were obtained from a man in his fifties or sixties with head and neck cancer.

The V gene is TRBV19, the J gene TRBJ2-4; no clear D. Germline V lookup: CDR1 LNHDA, CDR2 SQIVND (reference sequence). V lost 4 bases and J 0 bases, leaving 16 bases between the germline ends. The CDR3 runs 17 residues. CDR3 amino acids: CASSNGPAYVAKNIQYF. As DNA, the CDR3 is TGTGCCAGTAGTAACGGGCCAGCCTATGTAGCCAAAAACATTCAGTACTTC.

The J gene is TRBJ2-5, the V gene TRBV6-5; D gene uncertain. Germline-derived CDR1 and CDR2 are MNHEY and SVGAGI. This CDR3 has 13 residues. Deletions cut 0 bases from V and 7 bases from J, with 9 bases between. CDR3 sequence: CASSYSAERTQYF. The CDR3 DNA reads TGTGCCAGCAGTTACTCCGCGGAGCGGACCCAGTACTTC.

J is TRBJ1-1 and V is TRBV6-5, with 7 positions matching TRBD1. This CDR3 comprises 12 residues. Germline CDR1 is MNHEY and CDR2 is SVGAGI. V trimming: 5 bases; J trimming: 9 bases; junction bases outside the gene matches: 6. CDR3 in DNA: TGTGCCAGCAGTACGGGACAGCTACAAGCTTTCTTT. Its protein is CASSTGQLQAFF.

The chain couples TRBV7-2 to TRBJ2-2; D is ambiguous. Per germline, CDR1 SGHTA and CDR2 FQGNSA. The CDR3 has 12 residues. V shed 1 base and J shed 6 bases, with 3 bases lying between them. In DNA, the CDR3 is TGTGCCAGCAGCTTAGACGCCGGGGAGCTGTTTTTT. Amino acid sequence: CASSLDAGELFF.

CDR3 in amino acids: CASSLGAGGTRGQETQYF. CDR3 nucleotides: TGTGCCAGCAGCTTAGGGGCGGGGGGAACGAGAGGCCAAGAGACCCAGTACTTC. The chain employs TRBV7-7 and TRBJ2-5; 8 bases agree with TRBD2. The CDR3 covers 18 residues. CDR1 SSHAT and CDR2 FNYEAQ come from the germline V gene (reference sequence). J gave up 1 base and V 1 base, and 11 bases lay outside the gene matches. The full variable domain, completed using reference TRBV7-7 and TRBJ2-5, is GAGVSQSPRYKVTKRGQDVTLRCDPISSHATLYWYQQALGQGPEFLTYFNYEAQPDKSGLPSDRFSAERPEGSISTLTIQRTEQRDSAMYRCASSLGAGGTRGQETQYFGPGTRLLVL.

The sample holds one count of this clone. V and J are TRBV5-4 and TRBJ2-7; D remains ambiguous. Germline loops: CDR1 SGHNT, CDR2 YYREEE (reference sequence). This CDR3 contains 12 residues. Trimming took off 0 bases at V and 2 bases at J, with 3 bases between the two ends. The CDR3 sequence is CASSLGAYEQYF. CDR3 bases: TGTGCCAGCAGCTTGGGGGCCTACGAGCAGTACTTC.

As regards this clone: Other DNA sequences of this sample code for an identical CDR3. The chain has TRBV3-1 (or the pseudogene TRBV3-2) and TRBJ2-1; D is ambiguous. The CDR3 runs 15 residues. The V end lost 2 bases, the J end lost 0 bases, and 8 bases lay between the germline ends. Per the germline V gene, CDR1 is LGHDT and CDR2 is YNNKEL (reference sequence). CDR3 amino acids: CASSQMQSSYNEQFF. CDR3 nucleotide sequence: TGTGCCAGCAGCCAAATGCAGAGCTCCTACAATGAGCAGTTCTTC.

V is TRBV6-1 and J is TRBJ2-7; no definite D call. CDR3 length: 12 amino acids. Trimming stripped 2 bases from V and 2 bases from J, with 4 bases between. Germline CDR1 reads MNHNS; CDR2 reads SASEGT. Here the CDR3 reads CASSEYPYEQYF. CDR3 coding DNA: TGTGCCAGCAGTGAATACCCCTACGAGCAGTACTTC.

This sequence joins TRBV6-2 or TRBV6-3 and TRBJ2-1; possible D gene TRBD2, 6 bases. From germline, CDR1 is MNHEY and CDR2 SVGEGT. This CDR3 is built from 16 residues. Trimming removed 0 bases at V and 4 bases at J, with 13 bases between. The CDR3 coding sequence is TGTGCCAGCAGTTACTCGATGGCGGGACCTTACAATGAGCAGTTCTTC. Its translation is CASSYSMAGPYNEQFF.

V gene TRBV2 combines with J gene TRBJ1-3; D perhaps matches TRBD1 (6 bases). The CDR3 runs to 15 residues. Germline V lookup: CDR1 SNHLY, CDR2 FYNNEI. V was pared by 8 bases and J by 4 bases, with 18 bases between. The CDR3 sequence: CASRRGIDAGNTIYF. In DNA, the CDR3 is TGTGCCAGCCGGAGGGGGATCGATGCAGGAAACACCATATATTTT.

The chain links TRBV14 to TRBJ1-6; D unclear. The CDR3 loop spans 11 amino acids. Germline V lookup: CDR1 SGHDN, CDR2 FVKESK. V dropped 3 bases and J dropped 9 bases, with 3 bases sitting between them. CDR3 in amino acids: CASSHGSPLHF. The DNA of the CDR3 is TGTGCCAGCAGCCATGGTTCACCCCTCCACTTT. Drawing the rest from reference TRBV14 and TRBJ1-6, the complete variable domain is EAGVTQFPSHSVIEKGQTVTLRCDPISGHDNLYWYRRVMGKEIKFLLHFVKESKQDESGMPNNRFLAERTGGTYSTLKVQPAELEDSGVYFCASSHGSPLHFGNGTRLTVT.

This clone was observed once. The CDR3 loop is CASTLKGAPTNEKLFF. As DNA, the CDR3 is TGTGCCAGCACACTAAAAGGGGCGCCAACTAATGAAAAACTGTTTTTT. This chain uses TRBV21-1 with TRBJ1-4; the D call of TRBD1 is as the table states it, not checked on the DNA. TRBV21-1 constitutes a pseudogene. This CDR3 comprises 16 residues.

V is TRBV19 and J is TRBJ1-2; D gene uncertain. The V gene's germline CDR1 is LNHDA and CDR2 SQIVND (reference sequence). V gave up 3 bases and J gave up 6 bases, with 11 bases separating them. The CDR3 spans 13 residues. CDR3 DNA sequence: TGTGCCAGTAGTATCGGAGGGTTCGATGGCTACACCTTC. It specifies CASSIGGFDGYTF.

This clone was detected only once. The rearrangement joins TRBV18 to TRBJ2-7; D is unresolved. In germline, CDR1 is KGHSH, CDR2 LQKENI. V was trimmed by 3 bases and J by 2 bases, leaving 14 bases between them. CDR3 length: 15 residues. The CDR3 spells CASSPSGIEPYEQYF. The DNA for the CDR3 is TGTGCCAGCTCACCGTCAGGAATAGAACCCTACGAGCAGTACTTC.

Worth noting for this clone: Other nucleotide sequences in the sample specify the same CDR3. The genes are TRBV6-2 or TRBV6-3 and TRBJ2-7; D might be TRBD1 (6 bases). V dropped 0 bases and J dropped 6 bases, with 9 bases sitting between them. The germline gives CDR1 MNHEY, CDR2 SVGEGT. The CDR3 is made up of 13 amino acids. This chain's CDR3 is CASSYSRGSEQYF. The CDR3, as DNA: TGTGCCAGCAGTTACTCAAGGGGGAGCGAGCAGTACTTC.

The chain carries TRBV3-1 (or the pseudogene TRBV3-2) and TRBJ1-5; D is uncertain. Deletions cut 0 bases from V and 0 bases from J, with 33 bases between. CDR3 length: 24 amino acids. The germline CDR1 and CDR2 sequences are LGHDT and YNNKEL (reference sequence). Here the CDR3 reads CASSQDGPYISSMVGIDSNQPQHF. DNA for the CDR3: TGTGCCAGCAGCCAAGATGGCCCCTATATCTCCAGTATGGTGGGAATCGATAGCAATCAGCCCCAGCATTTT.

This clone has only one observation. The CDR3 loop is CASSLERGVNYGYTF. The CDR3 coding sequence is TGCGCCAGCAGCTTAGAGAGGGGGGTGAACTATGGCTACACCTTC. The J gene is TRBJ1-2, the V gene TRBV5-1, with D tentatively TRBD1 (6 bases). Trimming left V 2 bases short and J 2 bases short, with 13 bases between. The CDR3 is 15 residues long. Germline V CDR1 and CDR2: SGHRS, YFSETQ.

The rearrangement links TRBV18 to TRBJ1-6; D possibly corresponds to TRBD1 (5 bases). Germline V gene lookup returns CDR1 KGHSH and CDR2 LQKENI. The V end was cut by 0 bases, the J end by 10 bases, with 13 bases between. The CDR3 has 15 amino acids. The CDR3 DNA sequence: TGTGCCAGCTCACCACCGGAACGGGGGGTGTCACCCCTCCACTTT. It encodes CASSPPERGVSPLHF.

The chain uses TRBV29-1 and TRBJ1-2; no clear D gene. The CDR3 spans 14 residues. Trimming removed 2 bases at V and 8 bases at J, with 18 bases between. Germline CDR1 SQVTM, CDR2 ANQGSEA. CDR3 sequence (DNA): TGCAGCGTTGAATTACATGGATCCGCTGGGGGCTACACCTTC. Its translation is CSVELHGSAGGYTF. The whole variable domain, filled in from reference TRBV29-1 and TRBJ1-2, reads SAVISQKPSRDICQRGTSLTIQCQVDSQVTMMFWYRQQPGQSLTLIATANQGSEATYESGFVIDKFPISRPNLTFSTLTVSNMSPEDSSIYLCSVELHGSAGGYTFGSGTRLTVV.

The chain has TRBV11-3 and TRBJ2-2; D gene uncertain. The V end was cut by 2 bases, the J end by 6 bases, with 13 bases between. CDR3 length: 15 amino acids. CDR1 SGHNT and CDR2 YENEEA come from the germline V gene. The CDR3 spells CASSLSWGLAGELFF. For the CDR3, the DNA is TGTGCCAGCAGCTTATCGTGGGGTTTAGCCGGGGAGCTGTTTTTT.

This clone appeared a single time. The chain employs TRBV12-3 or TRBV12-4 and TRBJ2-7, with 9 bases aligning to TRBD2. J gave up 2 bases and V 7 bases, and 3 bases lay outside the gene matches. This CDR3 has 13 amino acids. The CDR3 is CASTTSGTYEQYF. CDR3 coding DNA: TGTGCCAGCACGACTAGCGGAACCTACGAGCAGTACTTC.

The rearrangement uses TRBV2 and TRBJ1-1, with 11 bases fitting TRBD1. The length of the CDR3 is 14 residues. Germline CDR1 and CDR2: SNHLY and FYNNEI. V lost 8 bases and J lost 6; bases outside the gene matches: 8. The CDR3 DNA sequence: TGTGCCAGCGAAGTAGGACAGGGGGCTTCTGAAGCTTTCTTT. This sequence encodes CASEVGQGASEAFF.

The V and J genes are TRBV18 and TRBJ2-5; no clear D gene. The germline CDR1 and CDR2 sequences are KGHSH and LQKENI. This CDR3 has 14 amino acids. Trimming shortened V by 4 bases and J by 5 bases, and 14 bases separated the two germline ends. The CDR3 DNA sequence: TGTGCCAGCTCACTTGCTAGTGATGGGGAGACCCAGTACTTC. This sequence encodes CASSLASDGETQYF.

The chain couples TRBV12-3 or TRBV12-4 to TRBJ1-1; tentatively, D is TRBD1 (5 bases). The V end lost 7 bases, the J end lost 1 base, and 10 bases lay between the germline ends. This CDR3 comprises 13 residues. The CDR3 DNA follows: TGTGCCAGCAAAGTGAGGGGGAACACTGAAGCTTTCTTT. Its translation: CASKVRGNTEAFF.

The J gene is TRBJ2-1, the V gene TRBV12-3 or TRBV12-4; TRBD2 might be the D (5 bases). The CDR3 contains 13 residues. The V end was cut by 3 bases, the J end by 8 bases, with 11 bases between. For the CDR3, the DNA is TGTGCCAGCAGTTTTTTGGGTAGCGATGAGCAGTTCTTC. Translation gives CASSFLGSDEQFF.

This chain uses TRBV19 with TRBJ1-1, with no clear D. V dropped 5 bases and J dropped 4 bases, with 11 bases sitting between them. This CDR3 contains 13 residues. In germline, CDR1 is LNHDA, CDR2 SQIVND (reference sequence). The DNA of the CDR3 is TGTGCCAGTAGTTCGAGTAGTGCCACTGAAGCTTTCTTT. Protein product: CASSSSSATEAFF.

V and J are TRBV5-1 and TRBJ1-6, with 10 bases aligning to TRBD1. With 0 bases clipped from V and 10 bases from J, the junction kept 4 bases outside the gene matches. The CDR3 covers 15 residues. Germline-derived CDR1 and CDR2 are SGHRS and YFSETQ. The CDR3 reads CASSLGQGASSPLHF. Here the CDR3 DNA reads TGCGCCAGCAGCTTGGGACAGGGGGCATCGTCACCCCTCCACTTT.

CDR3 sequence (DNA): TGTGCCAGCAGAGCAGTTTCGAACACCGGGGAGCTGTTTTTT. Amino acids: CASRAVSNTGELFF. V gene TRBV13 combines with J gene TRBJ2-2; D is uncertain. Between the trimmed V and J ends, which lost 6 bases and 0 bases, there was a span of 8 bases. CDR1 and CDR2 (germline): PRHDT, FYEKMQ (reference sequence). The CDR3 extends over 14 amino acids.

J is TRBJ2-1 and V is TRBV7-2; possibly TRBD2 for D (6 bases). Germline V CDR1 and CDR2: SGHTA, FQGNSA. This CDR3 spans 14 amino acids. V lost 4 bases, J lost 8 bases, and 15 bases lay in between. CDR3 protein: CASSYGGEYDEQFF. The CDR3 DNA is TGTGCCAGCAGCTATGGAGGGGAGTACGATGAGCAGTTCTTC. Based on the CDR3 plus reference TRBV7-2 and TRBJ2-1, the full variable domain is GAGVSQSPSNKVTEKGKDVELRCDPISGHTALYWYRQSLGQGLEFLIYFQGNSAPDKSGLPSDRFSAERTGGSVSTLTIQRTQQEDSAVYLCASSYGGEYDEQFFGPGTRLTVL.